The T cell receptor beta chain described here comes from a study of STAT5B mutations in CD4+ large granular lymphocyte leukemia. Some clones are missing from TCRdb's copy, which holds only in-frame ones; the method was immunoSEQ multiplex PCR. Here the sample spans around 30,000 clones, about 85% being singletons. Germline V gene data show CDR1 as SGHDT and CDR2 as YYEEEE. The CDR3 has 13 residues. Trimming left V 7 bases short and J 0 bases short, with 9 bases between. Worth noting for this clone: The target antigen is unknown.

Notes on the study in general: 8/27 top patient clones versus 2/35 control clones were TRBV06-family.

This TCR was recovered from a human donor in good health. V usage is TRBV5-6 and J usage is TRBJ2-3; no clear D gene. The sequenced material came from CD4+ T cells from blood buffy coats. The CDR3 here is CASLSLSTDTQYF. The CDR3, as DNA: TGTGCCAGCCTATCGCTAAGCACAGATACGCAGTATTTT.